Each of the 5 T cell receptor beta chains below was sequenced from the same sample in a study of blood T cell repertoires in COVID-19. Some clones are missing from TCRdb's copy, which holds only in-frame ones; the method was immunoSEQ multiplex PCR. The sample has more than 100,000 clones, approximately 83% seen once. Specimen: peripheral blood. All receptors derive from a woman aged 45-60 years with acute or convalescent COVID-19.

The chain is built from TRBV3-1 (or the pseudogene TRBV3-2) and TRBJ2-1; D possibly corresponds to TRBD1 (6 bases). V lost 3 bases and J lost 6, with 9 bases in between. The germline V gene has CDR1 LGHDT and CDR2 YNNKEL (reference sequence). This CDR3 spans 13 amino acids. The CDR3, as DNA: TGTGCCAGCAGCCAGGGGGCGGGCAATGAGCAGTTCTTC. Amino acid sequence: CASSQGAGNEQFF.

The rearrangement joins TRBV30 to TRBJ1-2; 10 bases align to TRBD1. Germline assignment: CDR1 GTSNPN and CDR2 SVGIG (reference sequence). V dropped 3 bases and J dropped 6; count of bases not matched to a gene: 4. The CDR3 length is 13 residues. Here the CDR3 DNA reads TGTGCCTGGAGCATGACAGGGGGCGATGGCTACACCTTC. It translates to CAWSMTGGDGYTF.

V and J are TRBV6-5 and TRBJ1-1; no clear D gene. The CDR3 spans 13 residues. Germline loops: CDR1 MNHEY, CDR2 SVGAGI. Trimming removed 4 bases at V and 2 bases at J, with 8 bases between. The chain's CDR3 is CASSLISNTEAFF. As DNA, the CDR3 is TGTGCCAGCAGTTTAATCTCCAACACTGAAGCTTTCTTT.

There are a few counts of this clone. The chain links TRBV5-1 to TRBJ2-7; D is possibly TRBD1 (6 bases). The V end was cut by 4 bases, the J end by 7 bases, with 21 bases between. The V gene's germline CDR1 is SGHRS and CDR2 YFSETQ. CDR3 length: 15 residues. CDR3 sequence (DNA): TGCGCCAGCAGCCAGTTACAGGGCTACTCTGGAGAGCAGTACTTC. It yields the protein CASSQLQGYSGEQYF.

CDR3 bases: TGTGCCAGTAGTTTCAACATCAAAGAGACCCAGTACTTC. Amino acid sequence: CASSFNIKETQYF. The chain combines TRBV19 with TRBJ2-5; no clear D. The CDR3 has 13 residues. Germline loops: CDR1 LNHDA, CDR2 SQIVND (reference sequence). V lost 5 bases, J lost 3 bases, and 10 bases lay in between.